This TCR beta chain was found in a study of blood T cells in healthy people across ages. In regard to this clonotype: Its target is not known. A junction end diverges from the germline sequence, so it may reflect a read error.

Whole-study results and caveats: PBMCs were not sorted, which prevented a conclusive comparison of naive versus antigen-experienced cells. Across the age range, TCR beta diversity per million T cells fell in a roughly linear way.

With a J-beta primer mix and a sample-barcoded 5' primer, a second PCR ran about 7 to 11 cycles. TCRdb processed the 5' RACE reads anew with MiXCR; each CDR3 protein has one entry. The sample comprises about 1.1 million distinct CDR3 sequences, more than 30% of which are singletons, and over 10% rests with the top ten. Germline V gives CDR1 LNHNV, CDR2 YYDKDF (reference sequence). The CDR3 consists of 17 residues. Total RNA was extracted at no less than 6 micrograms per sample. The sequenced sample consisted of blood. The chain carries TRBV15 and TRBJ2-7; D is unclear. The TCR was taken from a man aged 18 to 29 in good health. The CDR3, as DNA: TGTGTCACCAGCAGAGAACCTGACACTCCTCCCTCCTACGAGCAGTACTTC. Protein: CVTSREPDTPPSYEQYF.